Shown below are 5 T cell receptor beta chains from a single sample sequenced in a study of blood T cell repertoires in COVID-19. The method was immunoSEQ multiplex PCR; TCRdb's version includes in-frame clones alone and lacks a portion of them. The table lists 53,000 or so clones, approximately 80% of them singletons. What was sequenced was peripheral blood. These receptors were obtained from a man aged 70-80 years with active or convalescent COVID-19.

The chain carries TRBV2 and TRBJ2-5; TRBD2 agrees at 8 bases. J gave up 3 bases and V 7 bases, and 7 bases lay outside the gene matches. The CDR3 runs 14 residues. CDR1 is SNHLY and CDR2 is FYNNEI in the germline V gene. The CDR3 spells CASNQRGNKETQYF. The CDR3 coding sequence is TGTGCCAGCAACCAGCGGGGGAACAAAGAGACCCAGTACTTC.

The chain couples TRBV5-4 to TRBJ2-7; 11 bases align to TRBD2. The CDR3 sequence is 15 residues long. CDR1 is SGHNT and CDR2 is YYREEE in the germline V gene (reference sequence). The junction had 6 bases not matched to a gene; V was cut back by 3 bases and J by 4 bases. CDR3 in amino acids: CASSSRLAGLYEQYF. DNA of the CDR3: TGTGCCAGCAGCTCGAGACTAGCGGGGTTGTACGAGCAGTACTTC.

The V and J genes are TRBV14 and TRBJ1-1; D is ambiguous. CDR3 length equals 14 residues. The germline V gene has CDR1 SGHDN and CDR2 FVKESK. The V end lost 6 bases, the J end lost 0 bases, and 11 bases lay between the germline ends. The CDR3 DNA reads as TGTGCCAGCAGACCAGACACGGTGAACACTGAAGCTTTCTTT. This codes for CASRPDTVNTEAFF. The entire variable domain, with the rest obtained from reference TRBV14 and TRBJ1-1, is as follows: EAGVTQFPSHSVIEKGQTVTLRCDPISGHDNLYWYRRVMGKEIKFLLHFVKESKQDESGMPNNRFLAERTGGTYSTLKVQPAELEDSGVYFCASRPDTVNTEAFFGQGTRLTVV.

This clone was counted a few times. CDR3 sequence: CATRLAGGTDTQYF. The CDR3 DNA is TGTGCCACCCGACTAGCGGGAGGGACAGATACGCAGTATTTT. This chain connects TRBV6-5 to TRBJ2-3; 14 positions match TRBD2. From germline, CDR1 is MNHEY and CDR2 SVGAGI. Losses at the gene ends were 10 bases for V and 3 bases for J; bases not matched to a gene: 3. The CDR3 extends over 14 amino acids.

The chain recombines TRBV12-3 or TRBV12-4 with TRBJ2-2; a weak D match, TRBD1 (6 bases). Trimming stripped 3 bases from V and 6 bases from J, with 8 bases between. The CDR3 spans 13 residues. CDR3 residues: CASSFGGAGELFF. CDR3 bases: TGTGCCAGCAGTTTTGGGGGCGCCGGGGAGCTGTTTTTT.